These 26 T cell receptor beta chains originate from one sample sequenced in a study of shared clonotypes between healthy human individuals. Sequencing used immunoSEQ multiplex PCR; TCRdb keeps in-frame clones, though not all of them. In the table there are about 1.1 million clones, around three quarters of which are singletons. Source material: memory CD4+ T cells from PBMCs. As for subset: CD45RA-negative fraction. The receptors stem from a man aged 18-30 years in good health. Some clones in this sample may be carry-over from other donors' samples.

The CDR3 DNA reads TGTGCCAGCAGCTTCTCCCGGATTAATGAAAAACTGTTTTTT. Its protein is CASSFSRINEKLFF. This chain connects TRBV7-3 to TRBJ1-4; no clear D gene. The germline gives CDR1 SGHTA, CDR2 FQGTGA. The ends were cut back, 3 bases at V and 4 bases at J, with 9 bases in the middle. The CDR3 consists of 14 residues.

This rearrangement joins TRBV18 to TRBJ1-2; 7 positions agree with TRBD1. The V gene's germline CDR1 is KGHSH and CDR2 LQKENI. The CDR3 covers 16 residues. Trimming removed 2 bases from V and 4 bases from J; junction bases left unmatched: 10. The CDR3 DNA is TGTGCCAGCTCACCAGACGGCAGGGGGAAGAGCTATGGCTACACCTTC. This encodes CASSPDGRGKSYGYTF.

This clone came up once. V gene TRBV5-1 combines with J gene TRBJ1-3, with D perhaps matching TRBD1 (5 bases). V lost 2 bases and J 2 bases, leaving 11 bases between the germline ends. The CDR3 covers 15 residues. Germline loops: CDR1 SGHRS, CDR2 YFSETQ. CDR3 in DNA: TGCGCCAGCAGCTTTTCGGAGGGGACTGGAAACACCATATATTTT. Residues: CASSFSEGTGNTIYF.

This clone was picked up many times. The CDR3, as DNA: TGTGCCAGCAGCACAAGACTTGGGGACACCGGGGAGCTGTTTTTT. As protein: CASSTRLGDTGELFF. This chain links TRBV5-4 with TRBJ2-2; D uncertain. The V end lost 4 bases, the J end lost 3 bases, and 13 bases lay between the germline ends. Germline values: CDR1 SGHNT, CDR2 YYREEE (reference sequence). The CDR3 spans 15 residues.

CDR3 sequence: CASAWTTETQYF. In nucleotides, the CDR3 is TGTGCCAGCGCCTGGACCACGGAGACCCAGTACTTC. The chain recombines TRBV2 with TRBJ2-5; D remains ambiguous. V lost 8 bases and J 5 bases, leaving 12 bases between the germline ends. The CDR3 is 12 amino acids. Germline V gene lookup returns CDR1 SNHLY and CDR2 FYNNEI.

The chain links TRBV7-6 to TRBJ1-4; D is unclear. Trimming pared 1 base from V and 6 bases from J, leaving 9 bases between. From germline, CDR1 is SGHVS and CDR2 FNYEAQ. The CDR3 spans 14 residues. This CDR3 reads CASSLVLADEKLFF. Here the CDR3 DNA reads TGTGCCAGCAGCTTAGTTTTAGCCGATGAAAAACTGTTTTTT.

The rearrangement links TRBV29-1 to TRBJ2-3; the match to TRBD1 covers 8 bases. V trimming: 6 bases; J trimming: 5 bases; junction bases outside the gene matches: 10. CDR1 and CDR2 (germline): SQVTM, ANQGSEA. CDR3 length: 14 amino acids. The CDR3 region is CSVSRGQGGDTQYF. For the CDR3, the DNA is TGCAGCGTCTCCCGTGGACAGGGAGGAGATACGCAGTATTTT.

The chain is built from TRBV5-1 and TRBJ2-5; TRBD2 aligns across 11 bases. Germline lookup yields CDR1 SGHRS and CDR2 YFSETQ. V was clipped by 6 bases and J by 1 base; unmatched bases: 8. This CDR3 is 16 amino acids long. The CDR3 region has the DNA TGCGCCAGCATCCTAGGACTAGCGGGCTTCCAAGAGACCCAGTACTTC. Translated: CASILGLAGFQETQYF.

The chain joins TRBV4-2 to TRBJ2-1; 11 bases fit TRBD2. The germline CDR1 and CDR2 sequences are LGHNA and YNFKEQ. The CDR3 consists of 15 residues. Losses at the gene ends were 5 bases for V and 8 bases for J; bases not matched to a gene: 8. The chain's CDR3 is CASSGWTSGPDEQFF. Here the CDR3 DNA reads TGTGCCAGCAGCGGATGGACTAGCGGGCCCGATGAGCAGTTCTTC.

Concerning this clone itself: Other nucleotide sequences in the sample specify the same CDR3. The gene calls are TRBV5-1 and TRBJ1-4, with TRBD1 matching over 7 bases. J gave up 0 bases and V 0 bases, and 2 bases lay outside the gene matches. The CDR3 runs 16 residues. CDR1 and CDR2 from the germline V gene are SGHRS and YFSETQ. The CDR3 DNA reads TGCGCCAGCAGCTTGGCCAGGGGGGCAACTAATGAAAAACTGTTTTTT. It codes for CASSLARGATNEKLFF.

The chain links TRBV9 to TRBJ2-1, with TRBD2 matching 10 bases. V gave up 4 bases and J gave up 5 bases; unmatched junction bases: 6. This CDR3 region has 15 residues. Germline V gives CDR1 SGDLS, CDR2 YYNGEE. The CDR3 DNA reads as TGTGCCAGCAGCCCAGGGCTAGCGGGAGACAATGAGCAGTTCTTC. Amino acid sequence: CASSPGLAGDNEQFF.

This clone was found once. The rearrangement uses TRBV6-1 and TRBJ2-7; D is undetermined. Trimming left V 0 bases short and J 3 bases short, with 9 bases between. The length of the CDR3 is 14 residues. CDR1 is MNHNS and CDR2 is SASEGT in the germline V gene. CDR3 sequence: CASSEASYDYEQYF. The CDR3 DNA sequence: TGTGCCAGCAGTGAAGCGAGTTACGACTACGAGCAGTACTTC.

The rearrangement links TRBV29-1 to TRBJ2-1; TRBD1 matches at 7 bases. V was clipped by 7 bases and J by 4 bases; unmatched bases: 10. Germline V gene lookup returns CDR1 SQVTM and CDR2 ANQGSEA. CDR3 length: 14 residues. CDR3 loop: CSAPSDRPYNEQFF. The CDR3 DNA follows: TGCAGCGCTCCATCGGACAGGCCGTACAATGAGCAGTTCTTC.

Concerning this clone: This may stem from a read error, because a much larger clone lies one nucleotide away. The chain links TRBV5-5 to TRBJ1-1; 8 positions agree with TRBD1. Germline trimming cut 4 bases from V and 5 bases from J; bases unmatched to any gene: 16. Germline CDR1 is SGHKS and CDR2 is YYEKEE (reference sequence). This CDR3 is 17 amino acids long. The CDR3 region is CASSPFNGQGRDTEAFF. CDR3 DNA: TGTGCCAGCAGCCCCTTCAACGGACAGGGCCGGGATACTGAAGCTTTCTTT.

The chain joins TRBV6-5 to TRBJ2-7, with D possibly matching TRBD2 (6 bases). CDR1 and CDR2 (germline): MNHEY, SVGAGI. The germline V and J ends were trimmed by 7 bases and 7 bases, with 14 bases remaining between them. The CDR3 totals 12 residues. The CDR3 nucleotides read TGTGCCAGCAATGGTTCAGGGAGGGAGCAGTACTTC. Its translation: CASNGSGREQYF.

The chain carries TRBV19 and TRBJ2-5; TRBD1 matches 9 bases. V lost 4 bases and J lost 6; bases outside the gene matches: 9. Per germline, CDR1 LNHDA and CDR2 SQIVND (reference sequence). This CDR3 region has 15 residues. The CDR3 DNA is TGTGCCAGTAGTACTCTACAGGGGGCCTCAAAGACCCAGTACTTC. Amino acid sequence: CASSTLQGASKTQYF. Together with reference TRBV19 and TRBJ2-5, the CDR3 gives the full variable domain: DGGITQSPKYLFRKEGQNVTLSCEQNLNHDAMYWYRQDPGQGLRLIYYSQIVNDFQKGDIAEGYSVSREKKESFPLTVTSAQKNPTAFYLCASSTLQGASKTQYFGPGTRLLVL.

The rearrangement uses TRBV19 and TRBJ1-2, with 7 bases lining up with TRBD1. Trimming cost V 8 bases and J 1 base; bases outside gene matches: 7. The CDR3 has 14 amino acids. Germline CDR1 reads LNHDA; CDR2 reads SQIVND (reference sequence). Here the CDR3 reads CASADRIYNYGYTF. As DNA, the CDR3 is TGTGCCAGTGCGGACAGGATTTATAACTATGGCTACACCTTC. Supplemented by reference TRBV19 and TRBJ1-2, the full variable domain reads DGGITQSPKYLFRKEGQNVTLSCEQNLNHDAMYWYRQDPGQGLRLIYYSQIVNDFQKGDIAEGYSVSREKKESFPLTVTSAQKNPTAFYLCASADRIYNYGYTFGSGTRLTVV.

This rearrangement joins TRBV9 to TRBJ2-5; D is perhaps TRBD2 (5 bases). This CDR3 contains 14 residues. The germline V gene encodes CDR1 SGDLS and CDR2 YYNGEE. V lost 0 bases and J lost 2, with 8 bases in between. CDR3 residues: CASSVVGSQETQYF. The CDR3 nucleotides read TGTGCCAGCAGCGTAGTGGGGAGTCAAGAGACCCAGTACTTC.

Worth noting for this clone: With a much larger clone just one base away, this may be a read error. V and J are TRBV4-2 and TRBJ2-1; TRBD1 might be the D (6 bases). V was pared by 2 bases and J by 1 base, with 9 bases between. The V gene's germline CDR1 is LGHNA and CDR2 YNFKEQ. The CDR3 is 15 amino acids. CDR3 sequence (DNA): TGTGCCAGCAGCCAACAACAGGGATCCTACAATGAGCAGTTCTTC. As protein: CASSQQQGSYNEQFF.

This chain links TRBV9 with TRBJ2-1, with D possibly matching TRBD2 (7 bases). Germline V gene data show CDR1 as SGDLS and CDR2 as YYNGEE. The CDR3 consists of 15 residues. V lost 3 bases to trimming and J lost 0 bases, with 10 bases between them. The chain's CDR3 is CASSERDNSYNEQFF. The CDR3, as DNA: TGTGCCAGCAGCGAGCGGGACAACTCCTACAATGAGCAGTTCTTC.

The V and J genes are TRBV5-1 and TRBJ2-7; D possibly corresponds to TRBD2 (6 bases). V shed 0 bases and J shed 3 bases, with 10 bases lying between them. The CDR3 is 14 residues long. Germline V lookup: CDR1 SGHRS, CDR2 YFSETQ. In DNA, the CDR3 is TGCGCCAGCAGCTTGGTAGGGGACTTCTACGAGCAGTACTTC. Amino acids: CASSLVGDFYEQYF. Variable domain in full (rest from reference TRBV5-1 and TRBJ2-7): KAGVTQTPRYLIKTRGQQVTLSCSPISGHRSVSWYQQTPGQGLQFLFEYFSETQRNKGNFPGRFSGRQFSNSRSEMNVSTLELGDSALYLCASSLVGDFYEQYFGPGTRLTVT.

V and J are TRBV20-1 and TRBJ1-4; D not resolved. The CDR3 contains 11 residues. The V gene's germline CDR1 is DFQATT and CDR2 SNEGSKA (reference sequence). V lost 3 bases and J lost 6, with 5 bases in between. Here the CDR3 DNA reads TGCAGTGCTAGGCGGGATGAAAAACTGTTTTTT. It encodes CSARRDEKLFF.

The chain links TRBV2 to TRBJ2-7, with D perhaps matching TRBD1 (5 bases). CDR3 size: 13 residues. CDR1 is SNHLY, CDR2 FYNNEI, per germline. V was pared by 6 bases and J by 4 bases, with 13 bases between. This CDR3 is CASSIGADYEQYF. In DNA form, the CDR3 reads TGTGCCAGCAGCATTGGGGCGGATTACGAGCAGTACTTC.

This chain connects TRBV18 to TRBJ2-7, with a possible D match to TRBD1 (6 bases). V lost 3 bases and J 5 bases, leaving 17 bases between the germline ends. There are 15 residues in the CDR3. CDR1 and CDR2 (germline): KGHSH, LQKENI. CDR3 DNA: TGTGCCAGCTCACCGGGCTGGGGGCCTGGGGACGAGCAGTACTTC. It encodes CASSPGWGPGDEQYF.

The rearrangement joins TRBV7-7 to TRBJ1-1; 7 nucleotides line up with TRBD1. With 4 bases clipped from V and 1 base from J, the junction kept 9 bases outside the gene matches. Germline lookup yields CDR1 SSHAT and CDR2 FNYEAQ (reference sequence). CDR3 length: 16 residues. CDR3 protein: CASSSPTGERNTEAFF. The CDR3 DNA reads as TGTGCCAGCAGCTCCCCCACAGGGGAGAGGAACACTGAAGCTTTCTTT.

J is TRBJ1-3 and V is TRBV5-8; TRBD1 might be the D (5 bases). The CDR3 is 11 amino acids. Germline V CDR1 and CDR2: SGHTS, YDEGEE. The ends were cut back, 3 bases at V and 7 bases at J, with 5 bases in the middle. The CDR3 DNA reads as TGTGCCAGCAGCTGGGGGAACACCATATATTTT. It specifies CASSWGNTIYF.